This record concerns one T cell receptor (beta chain) sequence. The record originates from a study of CD8 T cells in Susac syndrome. For the study at large: Sequencing included Susac syndrome patients, about six of them with active disease and roughly eight in remission. When their blood was taken, the Susac syndrome patients had either not yet had any therapy, were taking corticosteroids, or were taking intravenous immunoglobulin alone.

The V gene lost 4 bases and the J gene lost 7 bases, with 11 bases spanning the gap. The CDR3 sequence is 12 residues long. The germline CDR1 and CDR2 sequences are SGHAT and FQNNGV. Reverse transcription used about 0.45 to 1 ug RNA and random hexamers. The TCR beta CDR3 was amplified by immunoSEQ multiplex PCR across 54 Vbeta, 13 Jbeta. MiXCR was run by TCRdb on the immunoSEQ multiplex PCR reads, yielding one entry per CDR3 protein. The repertoire holds some 200,000 distinct CDR3 sequences, around 93% seen once, with about 0.15% in the top ten. The chain couples TRBV11-2 to TRBJ2-7; D remains unclear. The sequenced material came from CD8+ T cells from PBMCs. The sequence derives from a human donor with Susac syndrome. In nucleotides, the CDR3 is TGTGCCAGCAGCTCCAACCCCGCGGAGCAGTACTTC. As protein: CASSSNPAEQYF.